This TCR beta chain was profiled in a study of blood T cell repertoires in COVID-19. Across the whole study: Sites in the United States, Italy and Spain provided acute and convalescent COVID-19 samples. T cells, B-cell-depleted T cells, or PBMCs provided the cDNA or gDNA that served as material.

Authors' data handling: Using reference gene primer amplification, nucleated cell counts were estimated. Sequencing used immunoSEQ multiplex PCR; TCRdb keeps in-frame clones, though not all of them. V and J calls and clone size come straight from that table; D and trimming were deduced from the DNA. The data contain 95,000 to 110,000 clones, about four fifths of them singletons. This clone appeared once. The CDR3 spans 15 residues. Trimming removed 3 bases from V and 3 bases from J; junction bases left unmatched: 1. Germline CDR1 SGHTS, CDR2 YDEGEE. The sequenced material came from peripheral blood. The gene calls are TRBV5-8 and TRBJ2-3, with 13 bases lining up with TRBD2. The source of this sequence is a human donor in a cohort sampled during active COVID-19. Here the CDR3 reads CASSWTSGGTDTQYF. DNA of the CDR3: TGTGCCAGCAGCTGGACTAGCGGGGGAACAGATACGCAGTATTTT.